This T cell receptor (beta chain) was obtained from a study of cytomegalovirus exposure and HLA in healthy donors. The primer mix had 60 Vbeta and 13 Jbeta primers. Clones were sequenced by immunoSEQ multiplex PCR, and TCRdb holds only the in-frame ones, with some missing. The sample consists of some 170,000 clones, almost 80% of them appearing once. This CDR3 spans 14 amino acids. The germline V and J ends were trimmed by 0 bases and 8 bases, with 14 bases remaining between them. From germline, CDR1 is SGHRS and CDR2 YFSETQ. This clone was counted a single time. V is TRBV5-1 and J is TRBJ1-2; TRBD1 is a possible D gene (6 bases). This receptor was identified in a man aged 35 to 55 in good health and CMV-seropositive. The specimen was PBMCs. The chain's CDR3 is CASSLAALRGGYTF. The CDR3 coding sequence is TGCGCCAGCAGCTTGGCGGCCCTCAGGGGCGGCTACACCTTC.